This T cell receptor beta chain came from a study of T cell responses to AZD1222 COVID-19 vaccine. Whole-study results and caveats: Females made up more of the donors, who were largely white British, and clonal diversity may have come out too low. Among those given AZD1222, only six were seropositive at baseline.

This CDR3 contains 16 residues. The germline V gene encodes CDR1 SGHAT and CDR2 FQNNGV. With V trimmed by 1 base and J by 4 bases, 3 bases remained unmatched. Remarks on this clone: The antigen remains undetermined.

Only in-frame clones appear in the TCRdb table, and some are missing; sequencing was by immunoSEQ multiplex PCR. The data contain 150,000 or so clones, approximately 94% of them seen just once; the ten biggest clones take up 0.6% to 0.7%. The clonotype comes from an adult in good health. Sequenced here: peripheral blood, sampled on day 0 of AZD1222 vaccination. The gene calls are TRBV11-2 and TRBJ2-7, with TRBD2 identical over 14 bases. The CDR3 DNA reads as TGTGCCAGCAGCTTAGGGACTAGCGGGAGGAGTTACGAGCAGTACTTC. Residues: CASSLGTSGRSYEQYF. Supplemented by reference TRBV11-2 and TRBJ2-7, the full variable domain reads EAGVAQSPRYKIIEKRQSVAFWCNPISGHATLYWYQQILGQGPKLLIQFQNNGVVDDSQLPKDRFSAERLKGVDSTLKIQPAKLEDSAVYLCASSLGTSGRSYEQYFGPGTRLTVT.